This T cell receptor beta chain comes out of a study of T cell repertoires in cytomegalovirus infection. Overall study: Public TCR beta signatures provided an indication of both CMV infection and a matching HLA type.

After removal of 5 bases from V and 7 bases from J, the junction contained 6 bases not matched to a gene. Germline values: CDR1 MNHEY, CDR2 SVGEGT. The CDR3 totals 15 residues. From the reads, TCRdb called clonotypes with MiXCR, one entry per CDR3 protein. The repertoire holds 150,000 to 200,000 distinct CDR3 sequences, with approximately 28% as singletons. The TCR was taken from a human donor in good health (CMV status not recorded). Some clones in this sample may be carry-over from other donors' samples. The sequencing sample was made of PBMCs. The rearrangement joins TRBV6-2 or TRBV6-3 to TRBJ2-1; 12 positions match TRBD2. The CDR3 spells CASSPRLAGANEQFF. The DNA for the CDR3 is TGTGCCAGCAGTCCTCGACTAGCGGGGGCGAATGAGCAGTTCTTC.